The rows below give T cell receptor beta chains drawn from one sample of a study of blood T cell repertoires in COVID-19. Profiled with immunoSEQ multiplex PCR; TCRdb holds only in-frame clones, not every one. The sample contains roughly 130,000 clones, 80% to 90% of which appear only once. Sequenced sample: peripheral blood. These receptors all stem from a man between 60 and 75 years old with active or convalescent COVID-19. The CDR3 runs from the conserved cysteine through the conserved F or W. A D gene is named only where the DNA matches it firmly. A row's size may be missing; if present it is once, few, many or a size class.

j_gene | d_gene | abundance | v_gene | CDR3nt | CDR3aa
TRBJ1-1 | TRBD1 | . | TRBV29-1 | TGCAGCGTGTCGGACAGGGGAGCGGCTTTCTTT | CSVSDRGAAFF
TRBJ2-7 | TRBD1 | . | TRBV7-8 | TGTGCCAGCAGCGAACAGCCTGGGACAGCCCTCGAGCAGTACTTC | CASSEQPGTALEQYF
TRBJ2-7 | TRBD1 | . | TRBV6-2/TRBV6-3 | TGTGCCAGCAGTTACCCCCGACAGGGGGGAACCTACGAGCAGTACTTC | CASSYPRQGGTYEQYF
TRBJ2-5 | . | . | TRBV5-4 | TGTGCCAGCAGCTTCGGAGGGCAGCTCCAAGAGACCCAGTACTTC | CASSFGGQLQETQYF
TRBJ1-6 | . | . | TRBV27 | TGTGCCAGCAGTCAGCGGAAGGATTCACCCCTCCACTTT | CASSQRKDSPLHF
TRBJ1-5 | . | . | TRBV10-3 | TGTGCCATCAGTGACTCCCTCAATCAGCCCCAGCATTTT | CAISDSLNQPQHF
TRBJ2-7 | TRBD1 | . | TRBV11-2 | TGTGCCAGCAGCTTAACTCGGACAGGGGGACCGTACGAGCAGTACTTC | CASSLTRTGGPYEQYF
TRBJ1-5 | . | . | TRBV6-2/TRBV6-3 | TGTGCCAGCAGTACGCGCGGGGCAGGTGAGCAGCCCCAGCATTTT | CASSTRGAGEQPQHF
TRBJ1-1 | . | . | TRBV19 | TGTGCCAGTAGGCCCCCGGGAGGGAAGACTGAAGCTTTCTTT | CASRPPGGKTEAFF
TRBJ2-7 | TRBD1 | few | TRBV15 | TGTGCCACCAGCAGAGGACAGGGGGTTACCTACGAGCAGTACTTC | CATSRGQGVTYEQYF
TRBJ2-2 | . | . | TRBV15 | TGTGCCACCAGCCCTCGGACAGTATCGAACACCGGGGAGCTGTTTTTT | CATSPRTVSNTGELFF
TRBJ2-3 | . | . | TRBV4-3 | TGCGCCAGCAGCCAAGAGACAGGAATTGATACGCAGTATTTT | CASSQETGIDTQYF
TRBJ2-7 | TRBD2 | . | TRBV15 | TGTGCCACCAGCATAAATAGCGGGAGGGACTACGAGCAGTACTTC | CATSINSGRDYEQYF
TRBJ1-1 | TRBD1 | . | TRBV30 | TGTGCCTGGAGTGTCGACAGGGTGGGTGCTTTCTTT | CAWSVDRVGAFF
TRBJ1-5 | . | . | TRBV6-6 | TGTGCCAGCAGAATACAGGGAAACAATCAGCCCCAGCATTTT | CASRIQGNNQPQHF
TRBJ2-1 | TRBD2 | . | TRBV5-1 | TGCGCCAGCAGCTCTAGCGGGAACAACTACAATGAGCAGTTCTTC | CASSSSGNNYNEQFF
TRBJ2-7 | . | . | TRBV11-2 | TGTGCCAGCAGCCCCCCCCAGGGGTTGTACGAGCAGTACTTC | CASSPPQGLYEQYF
TRBJ2-5 | . | . | TRBV7-2 | TGTGCCAGCAGCTTCTTAAGTATCGGGGGCCAAGAGACCCAGTACTTC | CASSFLSIGGQETQYF
TRBJ2-4 | . | once | TRBV15 | TGTGCCACCAGCAGTCGTGGTGGGGGGAGGAACATTCAGTACTTC | CATSSRGGGRNIQYF
TRBJ2-1 | . | few | TRBV28 | TGTGCCAGCCTGGGCAGCCCCTACAATGAGCAGTTCTTC | CASLGSPYNEQFF
TRBJ2-7 | TRBD2 | few | TRBV19 | TGTGCCAGTAGTCCGACTAGCGGGAGAGGCTACGAGCAGTACTTC | CASSPTSGRGYEQYF
TRBJ2-3 | . | . | TRBV4-1 | TGCGCCAGCAGCCAAGATCAAACGGGGACAAGCACAGATACGCAGTATTTT | CASSQDQTGTSTDTQYF
TRBJ1-1 | . | . | TRBV10-1 | TGCGCCAGCAGTCAGGGAATGGTGAACACTGAAGCTTTCTTT | CASSQGMVNTEAFF
TRBJ1-3 | . | . | TRBV5-1 | TGCGCCAGCAGGACAGGACCTACGGTAAACACCATATATTTT | CASRTGPTVNTIYF
TRBJ1-2 | . | many | TRBV28 | TGTGCCAGCAGACTTCGGGAATGGTATGGTGGTGGCTACACCTTC | CASRLREWYGGGYTF
TRBJ2-3 | TRBD2 | . | TRBV2 | TGTGCCAGCAGTCCACACCTAGCGGGAGCCGGGGATACGCAGTATTTT | CASSPHLAGAGDTQYF
TRBJ2-7 | . | . | TRBV6-5 | TGTGCCAGCAGTTCCCCCGCTAGCGCCAGCTACGAGCAGTACTTC | CASSSPASASYEQYF
TRBJ2-1 | . | . | TRBV5-5 | TGTGCCAGCAGCTTTCTTAGCGGTCCCTACAATGAGCAGTTCTTC | CASSFLSGPYNEQFF
TRBJ2-7 | TRBD2 | . | TRBV5-1 | TGCGCCAGCAGCTTCTCACTAGCGGGAACCTACGAGCAGTACTTC | CASSFSLAGTYEQYF
TRBJ2-6 | . | . | TRBV6-5 | TGTGCCAGCAGGCAACGGGGCTCTGGGGCCAACGTCCTGACTTTC | CASRQRGSGANVLTF
TRBJ2-2 | . | . | TRBV7-2 | TGTGCCAGCAGGCTAGGACAGATCAACACCGGGGAGCTGTTTTTT | CASRLGQINTGELFF